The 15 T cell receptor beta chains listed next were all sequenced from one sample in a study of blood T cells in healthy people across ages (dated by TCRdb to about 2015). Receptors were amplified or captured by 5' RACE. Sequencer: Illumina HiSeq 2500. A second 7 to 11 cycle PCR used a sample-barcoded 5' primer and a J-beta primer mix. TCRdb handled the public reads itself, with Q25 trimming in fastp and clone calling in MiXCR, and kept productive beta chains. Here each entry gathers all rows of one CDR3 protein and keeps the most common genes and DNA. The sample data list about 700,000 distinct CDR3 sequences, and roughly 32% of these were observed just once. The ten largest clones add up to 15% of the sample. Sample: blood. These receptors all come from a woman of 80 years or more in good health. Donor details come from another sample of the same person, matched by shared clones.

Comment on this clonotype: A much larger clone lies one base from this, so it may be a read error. The CDR3 reads CSAIREGNCYEQYF. As DNA, the CDR3 is TGCAGTGCTATAAGGGAGGGTAATTGCTACGAGCAGTACTTC. V gene TRBV20-1 combines with J gene TRBJ2-7; 7 nucleotides agree with TRBD2. V lost 4 bases and J lost 3; bases outside the gene matches: 9. Germline assignment: CDR1 DFQATT and CDR2 SNEGSKA (reference sequence). This CDR3 has 14 amino acids.

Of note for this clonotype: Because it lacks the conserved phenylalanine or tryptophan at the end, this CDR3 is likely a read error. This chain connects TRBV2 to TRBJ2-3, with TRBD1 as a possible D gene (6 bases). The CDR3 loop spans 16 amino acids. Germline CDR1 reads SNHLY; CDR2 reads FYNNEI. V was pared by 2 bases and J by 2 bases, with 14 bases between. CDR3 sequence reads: CASSEPDSSDTDTQYL. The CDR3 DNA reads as TGTGCCAGCAGTGAACCGGACAGCAGTGACACAGATACGCAGTATTTG.

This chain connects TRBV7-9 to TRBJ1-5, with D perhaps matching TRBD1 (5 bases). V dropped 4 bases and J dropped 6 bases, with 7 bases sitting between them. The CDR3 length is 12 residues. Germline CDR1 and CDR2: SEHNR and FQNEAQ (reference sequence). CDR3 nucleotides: TGTGCCAGCAGCTCAGGGACTCAGCCCCAGCATTTT. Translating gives CASSSGTQPQHF.

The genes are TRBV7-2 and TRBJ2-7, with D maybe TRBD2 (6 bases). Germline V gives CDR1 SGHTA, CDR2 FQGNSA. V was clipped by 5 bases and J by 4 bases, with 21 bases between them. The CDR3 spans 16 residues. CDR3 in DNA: TGTGCCAGCAGCCTAGACGGGACTTCCCGGGGTTACGAGCAGTACTTC. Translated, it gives CASSLDGTSRGYEQYF. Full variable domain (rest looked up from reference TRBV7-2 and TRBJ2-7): GAGVSQSPSNKVTEKGKDVELRCDPISGHTALYWYRQSLGQGLEFLIYFQGNSAPDKSGLPSDRFSAERTGGSVSTLTIQRTQQEDSAVYLCASSLDGTSRGYEQYFGPGTRLTVT.

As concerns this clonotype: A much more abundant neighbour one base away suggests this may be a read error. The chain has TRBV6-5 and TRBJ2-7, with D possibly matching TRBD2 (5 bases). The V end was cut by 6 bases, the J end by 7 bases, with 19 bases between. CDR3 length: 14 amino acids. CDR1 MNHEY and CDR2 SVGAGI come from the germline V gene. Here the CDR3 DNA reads TGTGCCAGCAGCCGGGGAGTGAGGTCGCCTGAGCAGTACTTC. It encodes CASSRGVRSPEQYF.

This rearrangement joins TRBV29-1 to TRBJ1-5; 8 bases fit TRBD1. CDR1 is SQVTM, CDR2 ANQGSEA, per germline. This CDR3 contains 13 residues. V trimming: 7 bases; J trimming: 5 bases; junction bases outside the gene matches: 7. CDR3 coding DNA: TGCAGCGGTGCAGGGGGCGCGGATCAGCCCCAGCATTTT. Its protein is CSGAGGADQPQHF.

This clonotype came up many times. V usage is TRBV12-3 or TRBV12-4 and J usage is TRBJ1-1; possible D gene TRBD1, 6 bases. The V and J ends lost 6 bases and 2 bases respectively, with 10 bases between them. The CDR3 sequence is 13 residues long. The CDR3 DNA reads TGTGCCAGCAGGGGACACGAAAACACTGAAGCTTTCTTT. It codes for CASRGHENTEAFF.

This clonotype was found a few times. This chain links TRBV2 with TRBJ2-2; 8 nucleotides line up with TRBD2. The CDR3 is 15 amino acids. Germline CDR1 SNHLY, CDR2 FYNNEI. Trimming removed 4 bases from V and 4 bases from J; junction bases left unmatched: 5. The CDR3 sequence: CASSAPGTSTGELFF. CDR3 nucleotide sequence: TGTGCCAGCAGTGCGCCCGGGACTAGCACCGGGGAGCTGTTTTTT.

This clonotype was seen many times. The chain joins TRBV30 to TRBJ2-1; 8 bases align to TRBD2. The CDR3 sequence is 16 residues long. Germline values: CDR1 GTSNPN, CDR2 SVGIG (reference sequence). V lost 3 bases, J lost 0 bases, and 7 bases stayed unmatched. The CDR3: CAWRGSGGSSYNEQFF. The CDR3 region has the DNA TGTGCCTGGAGGGGCAGCGGGGGAAGCTCCTACAATGAGCAGTTCTTC.

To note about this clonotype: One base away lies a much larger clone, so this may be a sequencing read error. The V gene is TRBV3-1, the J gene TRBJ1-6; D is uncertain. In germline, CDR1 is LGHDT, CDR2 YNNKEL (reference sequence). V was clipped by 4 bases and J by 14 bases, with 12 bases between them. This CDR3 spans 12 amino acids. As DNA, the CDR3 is TGTGCCAGCAGCCCGTTTGAAACCGCCCTCCACTTT. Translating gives CASSPFETALHF. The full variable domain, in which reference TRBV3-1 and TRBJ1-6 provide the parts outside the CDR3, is DTAVSQTPKYLVTQMGNDKSIKCEQNLGHDTMYWYKQDSKKFLKIMFSYNNKELIINETVPNRFSPKSPDKAHLNLHINSLELGDSAVYFCASSPFETALHFGNGTRLTVT.

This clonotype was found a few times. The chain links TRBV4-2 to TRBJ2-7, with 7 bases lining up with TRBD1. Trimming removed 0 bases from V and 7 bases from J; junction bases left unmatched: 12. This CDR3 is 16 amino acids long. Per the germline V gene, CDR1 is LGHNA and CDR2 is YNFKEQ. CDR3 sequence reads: CASSQDDQTGNNEQYF. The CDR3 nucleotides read TGTGCCAGCAGCCAAGATGATCAGACAGGGAACAATGAGCAGTACTTC.

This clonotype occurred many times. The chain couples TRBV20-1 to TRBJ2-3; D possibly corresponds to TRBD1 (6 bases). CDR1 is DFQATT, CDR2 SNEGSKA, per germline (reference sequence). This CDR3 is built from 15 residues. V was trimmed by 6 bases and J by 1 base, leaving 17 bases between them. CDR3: CSARTQGQRTDTQYF. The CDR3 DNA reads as TGCAGTGCCCGAACCCAGGGACAACGCACAGATACGCAGTATTTT.

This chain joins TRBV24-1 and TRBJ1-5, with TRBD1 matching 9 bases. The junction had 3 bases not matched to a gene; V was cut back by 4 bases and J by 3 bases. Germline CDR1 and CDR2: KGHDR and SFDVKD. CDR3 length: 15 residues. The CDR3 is CATSEGTGINQPQHF. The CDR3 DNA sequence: TGTGCCACCAGTGAAGGGACAGGGATCAATCAGCCCCAGCATTTT.

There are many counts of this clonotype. CDR3 bases: TGCAGTGCTAGGGGACGGGGGGCAGAAAATGAGCAGTTCTTC. As protein: CSARGRGAENEQFF. The genes are TRBV20-1 and TRBJ2-1; D might be TRBD2 (7 bases). The ends were cut back, 3 bases at V and 7 bases at J, with 16 bases in the middle. Per the germline V gene, CDR1 is DFQATT and CDR2 is SNEGSKA (reference sequence). This CDR3 region has 14 residues.

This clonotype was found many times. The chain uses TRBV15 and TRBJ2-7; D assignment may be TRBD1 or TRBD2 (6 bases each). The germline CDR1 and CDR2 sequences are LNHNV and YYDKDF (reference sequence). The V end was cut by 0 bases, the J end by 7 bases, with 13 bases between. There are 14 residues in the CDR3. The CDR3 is CATSRDPGAGEQYF. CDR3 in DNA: TGTGCCACCAGCAGAGATCCAGGGGCGGGAGAGCAGTACTTC. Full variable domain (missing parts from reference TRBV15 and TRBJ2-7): DAMVIQNPRYQVTQFGKPVTLSCSQTLNHNVMYWYQQKSSQAPKLLFHYYDKDFNNEADTPDNFQSRRPNTSFCFLDIRSPGLGDTAMYLCATSRDPGAGEQYFGPGTRLTVT.